This is a list of T cell receptor beta chains from one sample in a study of cytomegalovirus exposure and HLA in healthy donors. Profiling relied on immunoSEQ multiplex PCR, and the TCRdb table lists in-frame clones only, not all of them. Of tens of thousands of clones in the sample, roughly two thirds were seen once. The sequencing input was PBMCs. These receptor sequences come from a woman in her 30s in good health and CMV-seronegative. CDR3s include the opening cysteine and the closing phenylalanine or tryptophan. D genes are given only for firm matches. Part of the rows lack a size; the others show once, few, many or a class for expanded clones.

CDR3nt | CDR3aa | abundance | j_gene | v_gene | d_gene
TGTGCCAGCAGCGTAGGTGGGACTAGCGGGAGTGAGCAGTTCTTC | CASSVGGTSGSEQFF | few | TRBJ2-1 | TRBV9 | TRBD2
TGTGCCAGCAGCGCCGGGACAGGGTTTAGCACTGAAGCTTTCTTT | CASSAGTGFSTEAFF | . | TRBJ1-1 | TRBV5-4 | TRBD1
TGCGCCAGCAGCTTTACAGGGGGCCTCAATCAGCCCCAGCATTTT | CASSFTGGLNQPQHF | . | TRBJ1-5 | TRBV5-1 | TRBD1
TGTGCCAGCAGCTTAATCCCCGGGACTAGCGGGGTGAGCAATGAGCAGTTCTTC | CASSLIPGTSGVSNEQFF | few | TRBJ2-1 | TRBV7-2 | TRBD2
TGTGCCAGCAGTGAAGTGGGACAGGGCCTTAGCACAGATACGCAGTATTTT | CASSEVGQGLSTDTQYF | . | TRBJ2-3 | TRBV6-1 | TRBD1
TGTGCCAGCAGTTTGGTCCCCATAGGGGGTAGCTCTGGAAACACCATATATTTT | CASSLVPIGGSSGNTIYF | . | TRBJ1-3 | TRBV27 | .
TGTGCCAGCAGCCCTGTCGGGATTGAAGCTTTCTTT | CASSPVGIEAFF | . | TRBJ1-1 | TRBV7-7 | .
TGTGCCATCGTTGAGGGGGAGTTGAACACTGAAGCTTTCTTT | CAIVEGELNTEAFF | . | TRBJ1-1 | TRBV10-3 | .
TGTGCCAGCAGCCTAGGGGGTAGCGGGGGGATCACAGATACGCAGTATTTT | CASSLGGSGGITDTQYF | few | TRBJ2-3 | TRBV5-6 | TRBD2
TGCGCCAGCAGTGGTGGTAGGGGGACTGAAGCTTTCTTT | CASSGGRGTEAFF | . | TRBJ1-1 | TRBV10-2 | .
TGTGCCATCAGTGAGGCGGACAGGGGATATGGCTACACCTTC | CAISEADRGYGYTF | . | TRBJ1-2 | TRBV10-3 | TRBD1
TGTGCCACCAGCAGAACAGGGAACACTGAAGCTTTCTTT | CATSRTGNTEAFF | few | TRBJ1-1 | TRBV15 | .
TGTGCCAGCTCCAGGACAGGAAAGAATGAAAAACTGTTTTTT | CASSRTGKNEKLFF | . | TRBJ1-4 | TRBV18 | TRBD1
TGTGCCAGCACCTTAGGGTCGGCCGGGGAGCTGTTTTTT | CASTLGSAGELFF | . | TRBJ2-2 | TRBV7-2 | .
TGCGCCAGCAGCTTGACTCGGACAGCCTTTAATGAAAAACTGTTTTTT | CASSLTRTAFNEKLFF | few | TRBJ1-4 | TRBV5-1 | .
TGTGCCAGCAGTTTTGTCACAGCCCTTTTT | CASSFVTALF | few | TRBJ2-7 | TRBV27 | .
TGTGCCAGCAGTGTAGACAGCCGCAATCAGCCCCAGCATTTT | CASSVDSRNQPQHF | . | TRBJ1-5 | TRBV9 | .
TGTGCCAGCAGAGAAGGCGGATCTAGCGGGATTTACGAGCAGTACTTC | CASREGGSSGIYEQYF | . | TRBJ2-7 | TRBV28 | TRBD2
TGCGCCAGCAGCTCACGAGCGGGAGGTCCCAATGAGCAGTTCTTC | CASSSRAGGPNEQFF | once | TRBJ2-1 | TRBV5-1 | TRBD2